This note documents a single T cell receptor beta chain sequence. What this receptor recognizes is not known. No quality values exist for individual bases; no much larger clone is one base distant. Each sample was amplified as two independent genomic DNA replicates: approximately 0.5 ug for blood and about 1.5 ug for tumor or normal breast. TCRB sequencing of genomic DNA was carried out with the ImmunoSeq Intro kit according to the manufacturer's instructions. Multiplex PCR ran around 29 cycles with proprietary primers and spike-in control sequences for absolute quantification. An 87-bp fragment spanning the CDR3 and flanking V and J genes was sequenced with single-end 150-bp reads. Each lane of an Illumina MiSeq using version 3.0 chemistry carried seven multiplexed samples, with two replicates per sample. Per the authors' processing: Raw data were processed with the vendor's proprietary pipeline, and both replicates were merged into a single result per sample. To define clonotypes, the study grouped productive rearrangements that shared the V-gene family, CDR3 amino acid sequence and J-gene segment. Clonality was computed as 1 minus the normalized Shannon entropy (Pielou evenness) of TCRB abundances. To estimate T cell density, the total number of templates was divided by the input cell count, which was inferred from how much DNA went in. Recon was used with default parameters to estimate total repertoire diversity and clonality. A clonotype counted as tumor-enriched if its abundance in tumor exceeded 0.1% and was at least 32-fold higher than its abundance in normal breast. What TCRdb holds here is the immuneACCESS table cut down to in-frame rearrangements. Part of the clones is not present; checked against another copy, under half of the missing clones reflect an unresolved V gene, and the others are unexplained. V and J calls and clone size are copied from that table; D and trimming were computed from the DNA. For this sample there are about 31,000 clones; 70% to 75% appear just once. The ten largest clones add up to around 9.1% of the sample.

Dicing about 17-55 mg of tumor tissue typically produced more than 2.5 ug of DNA. The study profiled bulk TCR beta-chain repertoires in matched peripheral blood, tumor and adjacent normal breast tissue taken from some 17 patients with early-stage breast cancer. Following resection, visually identified tumor tissue was excised and transferred into prechilled RNAlater. A TissueLyser II was used to homogenize diced tumor tissue (about 20-50 mg) in RLTplus buffer containing beta-mercaptoethanol and antifoaming agent. The Qiagen AllPrep DNA/RNA Mini kit was used for genomic DNA extraction. Reading from cysteine to phenylalanine, the CDR3 counts 15 amino acids. Only CDR3 DNA remains: 45 bases, in frame from the first base. Trimming takes 5 bases off V and 1 base off J; junction bases not matched to a gene: 6. The CDR1 and CDR2 encoded by the germline V gene are SQVTM and ANQGSEA. This sample is part of a study of early stage breast cancer tumors (dated by TCRdb to the late 2010s). General notes on the study: Of the roughly 15 invasive breast tumors, roughly eleven were found to be estrogen receptor-positive, progesterone receptor-positive and HER2-negative. A read coverage of roughly 10-fold per sample was achieved on average. The samples as a whole yielded about 2,400,000 detected templates, corresponding to 1,100,000 or so unique clonotypes. Most of the 12 ER+/PR+/HER2- tumors were invasive ductal carcinomas, while the other four were invasive lobular carcinomas. Study-wide findings and limitations: Enriched TCRB sequences shared across patients were mostly commonly generated sequences, unlikely to play an important role in the tumor microenvironment. Repertoires from blood and normal breast were more alike than repertoires from blood and tumor, and in about 85% of the 16 patients, comparing each tissue with blood separated tumor from normal. Because the cohort was small, a breakdown by tumor subtype could not be done. Bulk genomic DNA sequencing of unsorted cells missed chain pairing and functional markers such as CD4, CD8 and FOXP3. Compared with adjacent normal breast tissue, tumors had about 2.5-fold higher T cell density and higher clonality.

This clonotype originated in a person aged 25 to 45 with breast cancer. The chain joins TRBV29-1 to TRBJ1-3; TRBD1 fits 9 bases in the junction. The sequenced sample was breast tumor tissue. The CDR3 reads as follows: CSVKAGTGSGNTIYF. The base sequence is TGCAGCGTTAAGGCCGGGACAGGGTCTGGAAACACCATATATTTT.